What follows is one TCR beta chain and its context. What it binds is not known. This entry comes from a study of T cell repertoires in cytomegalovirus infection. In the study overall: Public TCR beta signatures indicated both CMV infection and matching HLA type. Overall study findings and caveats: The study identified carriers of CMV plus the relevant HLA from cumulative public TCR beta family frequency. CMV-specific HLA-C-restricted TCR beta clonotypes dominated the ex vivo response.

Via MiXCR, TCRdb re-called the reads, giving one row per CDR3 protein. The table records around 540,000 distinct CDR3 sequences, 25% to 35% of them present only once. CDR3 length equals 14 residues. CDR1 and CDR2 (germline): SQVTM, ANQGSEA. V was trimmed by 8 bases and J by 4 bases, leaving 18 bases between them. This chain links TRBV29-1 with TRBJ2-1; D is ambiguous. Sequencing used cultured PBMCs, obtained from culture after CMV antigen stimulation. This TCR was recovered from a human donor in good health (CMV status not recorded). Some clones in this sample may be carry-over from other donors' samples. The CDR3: CSIISRSHYNEQFF. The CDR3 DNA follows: TGCAGCATAATATCAAGGTCCCATTACAATGAGCAGTTCTTC.